One sample yielded the 5 T cell receptor beta chains listed below, sequenced in a study of CD8 T cells in ankylosing spondylitis. Their target antigens are unknown. TCRdb re-called the 5' RACE reads with MiXCR, one entry per CDR3 protein. The sample shows 300,000 to 400,000 distinct CDR3 sequences, about a fifth of them seen only once. Study-wide results and limits: What seemed typical of ankylosing spondylitis blood was a TCR beta motif built from several highly homologous variants.

The sample consisted of blood, either unsorted or a sorted T cell fraction (not recorded which). Receptors originate from a male donor with ankylosing spondylitis.

The chain joins TRBV6-1 to TRBJ1-1; D is possibly TRBD1 (5 bases). Trimming stripped 1 base from V and 5 bases from J, with 14 bases between. The CDR3 has 15 amino acids. Germline CDR1 MNHNS, CDR2 SASEGT. The CDR3 DNA is TGTGCCAGCAGTGAAGGTCAAGGGGATTGGACTGAAGCTTTCTTT. Amino acid sequence: CASSEGQGDWTEAFF.

This rearrangement joins TRBV6-5 to TRBJ2-7; TRBD1 matches 9 bases. Germline V lookup: CDR1 MNHEY, CDR2 SVGAGI. This CDR3 spans 15 amino acids. Germline trimming cut 2 bases from V and 6 bases from J; bases unmatched to any gene: 8. CDR3 sequence (DNA): TGTGCCAGCAGTTACCGCAGGGACAGGGCCTTCGAGCAGTACTTC. It encodes CASSYRRDRAFEQYF.

The count of this clonotype is one. The rearrangement uses TRBV3-1 and TRBJ1-1; D is unresolved. Germline CDR1 and CDR2: LGHDT and YNNKEL (reference sequence). The CDR3 spans 14 residues. Trimming took off 1 base at V and 4 bases at J, with 10 bases between the two ends. The CDR3: CASSQVPRGTEAFF. In nucleotides, the CDR3 is TGTGCCAGCAGCCAAGTCCCACGGGGCACTGAAGCTTTCTTT.

The CDR3 reads CASSFRTGGETQYF. DNA for the CDR3: TGTGCCAGCAGTTTCCGGACAGGGGGGGAGACCCAGTACTTC. This chain connects TRBV6-5 to TRBJ2-5, with TRBD1 matching 10 bases. Germline V gene sequence: CDR1 MNHEY, CDR2 SVGAGI. The length of the CDR3 is 14 residues. V lost 4 bases and J lost 5; bases outside the gene matches: 4.

The V gene is TRBV10-3, the J gene TRBJ2-7; a weak D match, TRBD1 (5 bases). Trimming removed 5 bases from V and 5 bases from J, with 22 bases in between. Germline CDR1 ENHRY, CDR2 SYGVKD. This CDR3 is built from 16 residues. The CDR3: CAISPSRGRFTDEQYF. The CDR3, as DNA: TGTGCCATCAGTCCGAGTAGGGGCCGGTTTACAGACGAGCAGTACTTC.